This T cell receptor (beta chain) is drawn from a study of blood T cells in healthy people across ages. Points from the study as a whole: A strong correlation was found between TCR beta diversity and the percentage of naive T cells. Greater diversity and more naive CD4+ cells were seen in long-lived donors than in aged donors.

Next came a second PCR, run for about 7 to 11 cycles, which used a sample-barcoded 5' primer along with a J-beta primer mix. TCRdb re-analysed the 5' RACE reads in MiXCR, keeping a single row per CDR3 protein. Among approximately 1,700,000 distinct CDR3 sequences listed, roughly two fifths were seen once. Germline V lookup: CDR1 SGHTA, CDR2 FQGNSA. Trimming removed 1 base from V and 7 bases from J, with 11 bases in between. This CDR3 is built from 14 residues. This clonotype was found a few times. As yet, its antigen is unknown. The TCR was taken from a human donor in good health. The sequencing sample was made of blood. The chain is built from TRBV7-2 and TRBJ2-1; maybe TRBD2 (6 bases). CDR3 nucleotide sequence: TGTGCCAGCAGCTTAGTCATGGCGGGGAATGAGCAGTTCTTC. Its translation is CASSLVMAGNEQFF.